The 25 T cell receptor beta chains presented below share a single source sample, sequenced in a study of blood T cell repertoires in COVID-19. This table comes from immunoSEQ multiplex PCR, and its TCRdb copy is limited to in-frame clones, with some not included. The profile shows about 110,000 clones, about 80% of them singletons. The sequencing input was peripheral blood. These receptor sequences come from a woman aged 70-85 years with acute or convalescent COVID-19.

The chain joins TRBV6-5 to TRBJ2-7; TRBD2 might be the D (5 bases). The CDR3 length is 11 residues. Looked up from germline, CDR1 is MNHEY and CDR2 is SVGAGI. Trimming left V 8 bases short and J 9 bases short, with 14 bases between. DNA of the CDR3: TGTGCCAGCTCTGCCTCAGGAGGGCAGTACTTC. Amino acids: CASSASGGQYF.

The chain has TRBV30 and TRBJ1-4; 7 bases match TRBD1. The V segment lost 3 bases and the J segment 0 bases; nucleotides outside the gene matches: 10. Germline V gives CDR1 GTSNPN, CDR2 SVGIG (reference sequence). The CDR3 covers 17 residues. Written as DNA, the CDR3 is TGTGCCTGGAGCGCAATCCCTACAGGGGCAACTAATGAAAAACTGTTTTTT. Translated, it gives CAWSAIPTGATNEKLFF.

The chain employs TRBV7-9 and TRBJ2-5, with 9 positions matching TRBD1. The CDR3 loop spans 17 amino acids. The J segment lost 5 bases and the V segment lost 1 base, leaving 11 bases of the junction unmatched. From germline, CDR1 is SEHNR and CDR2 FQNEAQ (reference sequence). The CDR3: CASSLGLNRGLSETQYF. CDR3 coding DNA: TGTGCCAGCAGCTTAGGGTTGAACAGGGGGCTATCGGAGACCCAGTACTTC.

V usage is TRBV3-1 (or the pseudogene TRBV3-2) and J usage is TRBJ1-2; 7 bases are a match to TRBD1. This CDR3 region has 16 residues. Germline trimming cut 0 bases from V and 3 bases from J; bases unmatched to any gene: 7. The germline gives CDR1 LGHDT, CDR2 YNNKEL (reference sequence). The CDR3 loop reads CASSQEGQGEDYGYTF. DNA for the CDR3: TGTGCCAGCAGCCAAGAAGGGCAGGGGGAAGACTATGGCTACACCTTC.

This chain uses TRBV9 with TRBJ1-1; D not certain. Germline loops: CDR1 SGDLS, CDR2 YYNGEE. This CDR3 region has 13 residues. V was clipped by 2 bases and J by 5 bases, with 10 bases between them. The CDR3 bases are TGTGCCAGCAGCGTTGCAGGCAGGACTGAAGCTTTCTTT. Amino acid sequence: CASSVAGRTEAFF.

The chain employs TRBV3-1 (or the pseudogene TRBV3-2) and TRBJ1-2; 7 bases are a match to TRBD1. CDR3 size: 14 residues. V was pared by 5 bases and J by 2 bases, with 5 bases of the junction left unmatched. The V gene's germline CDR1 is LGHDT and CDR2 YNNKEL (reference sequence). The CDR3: CASSGRDRNYGYTF. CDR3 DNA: TGTGCCAGCAGCGGCCGGGACAGAAACTATGGCTACACCTTC.

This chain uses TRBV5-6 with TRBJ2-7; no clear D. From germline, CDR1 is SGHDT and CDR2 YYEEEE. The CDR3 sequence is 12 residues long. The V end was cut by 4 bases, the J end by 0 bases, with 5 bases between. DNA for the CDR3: TGTGCCAGCAGCCAATTCTCCTACGAGCAGTACTTC. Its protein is CASSQFSYEQYF.

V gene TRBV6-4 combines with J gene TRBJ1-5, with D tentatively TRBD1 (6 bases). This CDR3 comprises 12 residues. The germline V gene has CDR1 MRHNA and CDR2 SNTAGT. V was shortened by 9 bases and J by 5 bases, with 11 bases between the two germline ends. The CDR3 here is CASKDRDQPQHF. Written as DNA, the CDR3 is TGTGCCAGTAAGGACAGAGATCAGCCCCAGCATTTT.

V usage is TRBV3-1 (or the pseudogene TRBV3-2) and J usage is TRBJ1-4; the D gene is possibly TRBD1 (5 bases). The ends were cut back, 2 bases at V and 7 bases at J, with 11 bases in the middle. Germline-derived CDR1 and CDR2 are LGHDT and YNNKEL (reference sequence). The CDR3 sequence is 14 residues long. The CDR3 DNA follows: TGTGCCAGCAGCCAAAGGACGGGGGGTGAAAAACTGTTTTTT. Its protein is CASSQRTGGEKLFF.

CDR3 protein: CASSQGVGSGGYNEQFF. The CDR3 DNA reads as TGCGCCAGCAGCCAAGGGGTAGGTAGCGGGGGCTACAATGAGCAGTTCTTC. V gene TRBV4-1 combines with J gene TRBJ2-1; TRBD2 matches 9 bases. The germline CDR1 and CDR2 sequences are MGHRA and YSYEKL. CDR3 length: 17 amino acids. V lost 1 base, J lost 3 bases, and 7 bases stayed unmatched.

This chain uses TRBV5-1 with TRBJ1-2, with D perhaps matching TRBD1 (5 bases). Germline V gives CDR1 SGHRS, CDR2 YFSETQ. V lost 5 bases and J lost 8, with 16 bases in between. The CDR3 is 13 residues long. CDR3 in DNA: TGCGCCAGCAGTAGGCAAGGGGAAGGGGGCTACACCTTC. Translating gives CASSRQGEGGYTF.

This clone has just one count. This CDR3 is CASSPSRSTGELFF. The CDR3 bases are TGCGCCAGCAGTCCGTCCCGGAGCACCGGGGAGCTGTTTTTT. The chain combines TRBV10-2 with TRBJ2-2, with D hard to call. V dropped 5 bases and J dropped 4 bases, with 11 bases sitting between them. This CDR3 has 14 amino acids. The germline V gene encodes CDR1 WSHSY and CDR2 SAAADI.

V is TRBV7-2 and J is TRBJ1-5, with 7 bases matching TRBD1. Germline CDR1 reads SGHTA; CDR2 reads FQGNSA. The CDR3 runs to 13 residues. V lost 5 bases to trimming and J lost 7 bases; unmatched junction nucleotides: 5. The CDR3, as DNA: TGTGCCAGCAGCCCTGACAGGGACCAGCCCCAGCATTTT. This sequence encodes CASSPDRDQPQHF. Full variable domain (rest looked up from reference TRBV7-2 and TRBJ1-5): GAGVSQSPSNKVTEKGKDVELRCDPISGHTALYWYRQSLGQGLEFLIYFQGNSAPDKSGLPSDRFSAERTGGSVSTLTIQRTQQEDSAVYLCASSPDRDQPQHFGDGTRLSIL.

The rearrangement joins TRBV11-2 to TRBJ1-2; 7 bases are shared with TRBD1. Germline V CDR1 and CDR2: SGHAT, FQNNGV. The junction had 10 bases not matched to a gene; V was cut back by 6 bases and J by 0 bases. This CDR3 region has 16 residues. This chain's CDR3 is CASRPVRGPANYGYTF. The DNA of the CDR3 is TGTGCCAGCAGACCTGTGAGGGGGCCAGCTAACTATGGCTACACCTTC.

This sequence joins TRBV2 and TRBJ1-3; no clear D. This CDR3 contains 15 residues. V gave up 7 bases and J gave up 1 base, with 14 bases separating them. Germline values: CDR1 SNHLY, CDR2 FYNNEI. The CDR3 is CASTISPGSGNTIYF. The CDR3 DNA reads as TGTGCCAGCACCATTTCTCCGGGATCTGGAAACACCATATATTTT.

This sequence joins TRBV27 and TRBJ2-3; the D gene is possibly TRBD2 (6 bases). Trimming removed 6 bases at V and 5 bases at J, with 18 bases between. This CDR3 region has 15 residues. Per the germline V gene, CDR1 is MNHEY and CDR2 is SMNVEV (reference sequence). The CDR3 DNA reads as TGTGCCAGCAGGCTCTTGACACCGGGGGTAGATACGCAGTATTTT. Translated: CASRLLTPGVDTQYF.

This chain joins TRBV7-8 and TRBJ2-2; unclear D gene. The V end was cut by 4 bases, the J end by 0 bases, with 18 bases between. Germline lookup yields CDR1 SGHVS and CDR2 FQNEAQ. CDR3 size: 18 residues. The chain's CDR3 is CASSSSRGLIANTGELFF. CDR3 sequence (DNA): TGTGCCAGCAGCTCCTCTCGTGGGCTGATAGCGAACACCGGGGAGCTGTTTTTT.

The CDR3 DNA follows: TGTGCCAGCAGTTCCCCGGGACAAGCCCTCTACGAGCAGTACTTC. This translates into CASSSPGQALYEQYF. The chain combines TRBV6-5 with TRBJ2-7; possibly TRBD1 for D (6 bases). The germline V gene encodes CDR1 MNHEY and CDR2 SVGAGI. V lost 4 bases, J lost 3 bases, and 16 bases lay in between. The CDR3 has 15 residues.

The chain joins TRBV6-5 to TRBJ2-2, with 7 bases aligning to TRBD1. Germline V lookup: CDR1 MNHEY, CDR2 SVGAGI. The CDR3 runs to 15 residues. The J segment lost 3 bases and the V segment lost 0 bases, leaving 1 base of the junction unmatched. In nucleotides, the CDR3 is TGTGCCAGCAGTTACTCGGGACAGTACACCGGGGAGCTGTTTTTT. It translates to CASSYSGQYTGELFF.

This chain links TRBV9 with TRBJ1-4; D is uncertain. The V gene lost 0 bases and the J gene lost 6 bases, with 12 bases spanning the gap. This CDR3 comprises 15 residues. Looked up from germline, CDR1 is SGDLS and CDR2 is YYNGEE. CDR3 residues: CASSVGGGYDEKLFF. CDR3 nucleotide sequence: TGTGCCAGCAGCGTAGGGGGAGGGTACGATGAAAAACTGTTTTTT.

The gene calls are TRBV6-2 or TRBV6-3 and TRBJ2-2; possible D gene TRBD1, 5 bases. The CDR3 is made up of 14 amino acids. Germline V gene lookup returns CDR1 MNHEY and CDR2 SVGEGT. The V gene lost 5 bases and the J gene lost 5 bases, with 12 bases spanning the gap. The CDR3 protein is CASSAMAGTGELFF. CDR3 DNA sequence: TGTGCCAGCAGTGCAATGGCAGGGACCGGGGAGCTGTTTTTT.

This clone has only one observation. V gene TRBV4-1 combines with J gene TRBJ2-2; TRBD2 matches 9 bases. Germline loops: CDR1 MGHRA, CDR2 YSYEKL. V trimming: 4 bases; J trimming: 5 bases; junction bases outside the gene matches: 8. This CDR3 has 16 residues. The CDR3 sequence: CASSLLGGRGTGELFF. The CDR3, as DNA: TGCGCCAGCAGCCTCCTTGGCGGGAGGGGAACCGGGGAGCTGTTTTTT.

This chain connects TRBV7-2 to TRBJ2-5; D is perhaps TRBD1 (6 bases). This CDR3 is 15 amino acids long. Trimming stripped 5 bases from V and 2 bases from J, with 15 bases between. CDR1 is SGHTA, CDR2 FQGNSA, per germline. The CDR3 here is CASSPPGARQETQYF. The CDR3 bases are TGTGCCAGCAGCCCCCCAGGGGCGCGACAAGAGACCCAGTACTTC.

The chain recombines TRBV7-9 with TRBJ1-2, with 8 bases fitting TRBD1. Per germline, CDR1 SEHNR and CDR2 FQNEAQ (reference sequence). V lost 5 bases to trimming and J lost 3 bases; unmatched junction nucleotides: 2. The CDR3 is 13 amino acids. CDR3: CASSRRGHYGYTF. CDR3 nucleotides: TGTGCCAGCAGCCGCAGGGGGCACTATGGCTACACCTTC.

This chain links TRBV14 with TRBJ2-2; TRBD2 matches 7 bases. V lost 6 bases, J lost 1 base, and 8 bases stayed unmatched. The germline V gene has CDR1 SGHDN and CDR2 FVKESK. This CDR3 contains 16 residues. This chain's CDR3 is CASRQSGAQNTGELFF. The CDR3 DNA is TGTGCCAGCAGGCAAAGCGGGGCCCAGAACACCGGGGAGCTGTTTTTT.